The sequence of this T cell receptor (beta chain) was determined in a study of shared clonotypes between healthy human individuals. Trimming shortened V by 0 bases and J by 3 bases, and 12 bases separated the two germline ends. The length of the CDR3 is 16 residues. This clone was found many times. The table came from immunoSEQ multiplex PCR; TCRdb's copy has only in-frame clones and leaves some out. The table records approximately 980,000 clones, about three quarters of them present only once. This chain uses TRBV23-1 with TRBJ2-4, with a weak D call TRBD1 (6 bases). TRBV23-1 is identified as an open reading frame with a role that is uncertain. Sequencing was carried out using memory CD4+ T cells sorted from blood. Sample subset: CD45RA-negative fraction. This TCR was sampled from a man between 18 and 35 years old in good health. CDR3 nucleotides: TGCGCCAGCAGTCAATCGGAGTTCAGGGGCAAAAACATTCAGTACTTC. Protein sequence: CASSQSEFRGKNIQYF.